The rows below give T cell receptor beta chains drawn from one sample of a study of cytomegalovirus exposure and HLA in healthy donors. Using immunoSEQ multiplex PCR, the repertoire was profiled, and TCRdb retains in-frame clones only, with some absent. The repertoire has some 150,000 clones, 75% to 85% of them found once; the top ten carry around 6%. What was sequenced was PBMCs. The receptors derive from a woman aged 40 to 50 in good health and CMV-seropositive. Both conserved end residues are part of each CDR3. A D gene is named only where the DNA matches it firmly. Where a row states a size, it is once, few, many or the class of an expanded clone; other rows omit it.

j_gene | abundance | d_gene | v_gene | CDR3aa | CDR3nt
TRBJ1-2 | once | TRBD1 | TRBV15 | CATTSGGFNYGYTF | TGTGCCACCACATCAGGGGGCTTTAACTATGGCTACACCTTC
TRBJ2-4 | NA | TRBD1 | TRBV4-2 | CASGARGRNIQYF | TGTGCCAGCGGCGCCAGGGGGCGAAACATTCAGTACTTC
TRBJ2-7 | NA | TRBD2 | TRBV28 | CASSFWPGGEQYF | TGTGCCAGCAGTTTCTGGCCGGGGGGCGAGCAGTACTTC
TRBJ2-7 | NA | TRBD2 | TRBV5-1 | CASTSLAGDGEQYF | TGCGCCAGCACCTCACTAGCGGGAGATGGCGAGCAGTACTTC
TRBJ2-1 | NA | TRBD2 | TRBV5-6 | CASSYRTSGVPSGYNEQFF | TGTGCCAGCAGCTACCGGACTAGCGGGGTACCGTCGGGTTACAATGAGCAGTTCTTC
TRBJ2-1 | few | TRBD2 | TRBV7-9 | CASSPSPGTSGSRNEQFF | TGTGCCAGCAGCCCCTCTCCCGGGACTAGCGGGAGTCGAAATGAGCAGTTCTTC
TRBJ2-5 | NA | TRBD2 | TRBV10-1 | CASTFRVSGPKQETQYF | TGCGCCAGCACCTTCAGGGTTAGCGGGCCAAAGCAAGAGACCCAGTACTTC
TRBJ1-5 | few | NA | TRBV10-2 | CASRDGDSNQPQHF | TGCGCCAGCAGAGACGGAGATAGCAATCAGCCCCAGCATTTT
TRBJ1-2 | NA | TRBD1 | TRBV6-6 | CASSYSGTGSGDGYTF | TGTGCCAGCAGTTACTCTGGGACAGGGAGCGGGGATGGCTACACCTTC
TRBJ1-1 | few | TRBD1 | TRBV11-3 | CASSFGQGELPFF | TGTGCCAGCAGCTTTGGACAGGGGGAGTTACCTTTCTTT
TRBJ2-3 | medium-sized | TRBD1 | TRBV9 | CASSARGFDRGDTQYF | TGTGCCAGCAGCGCCCGCGGGTTCGACAGGGGCGATACGCAGTATTTT
TRBJ2-5 | few | TRBD2 | TRBV6-6 | CASSLAGGPKTQYF | TGTGCCAGCAGTCTAGCGGGAGGGCCGAAGACCCAGTACTTC
TRBJ1-2 | NA | NA | TRBV18 | CASSPPRGGYTF | TGTGCCAGCTCACCACCGCGGGGTGGCTACACCTTC
TRBJ2-1 | NA | NA | TRBV14 | CASSYLGTGGRNEQFF | TGTGCCAGCAGCTATTTAGGGACTGGAGGACGCAATGAGCAGTTCTTC
TRBJ2-7 | NA | TRBD2 | TRBV19 | CASSGTSGYEQYF | TGTGCCAGTAGTGGGACTAGTGGCTACGAGCAGTACTTC